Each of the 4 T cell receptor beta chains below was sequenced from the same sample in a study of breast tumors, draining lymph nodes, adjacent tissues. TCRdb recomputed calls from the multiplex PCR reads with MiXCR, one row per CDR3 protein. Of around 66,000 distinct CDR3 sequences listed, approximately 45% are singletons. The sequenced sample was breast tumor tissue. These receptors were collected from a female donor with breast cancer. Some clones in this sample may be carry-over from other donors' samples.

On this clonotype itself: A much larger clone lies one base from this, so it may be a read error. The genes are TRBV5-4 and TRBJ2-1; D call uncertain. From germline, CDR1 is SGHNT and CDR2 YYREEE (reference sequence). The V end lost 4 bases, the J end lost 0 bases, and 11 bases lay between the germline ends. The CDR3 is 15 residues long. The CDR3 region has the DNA TGTGCCAGCAGCGACACTCCGGCCTCCTACAATGAGCAGTTCTTC. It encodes CASSDTPASYNEQFF.

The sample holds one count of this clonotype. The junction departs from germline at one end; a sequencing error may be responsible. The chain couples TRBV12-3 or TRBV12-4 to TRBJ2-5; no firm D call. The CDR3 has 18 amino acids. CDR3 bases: TGTGCCAGCAGTTTTCTGTTTAGGCAGGCCATATACCAAGAGACCCTGTACTTC. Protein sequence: CASSFLFRQAIYQETLYF.

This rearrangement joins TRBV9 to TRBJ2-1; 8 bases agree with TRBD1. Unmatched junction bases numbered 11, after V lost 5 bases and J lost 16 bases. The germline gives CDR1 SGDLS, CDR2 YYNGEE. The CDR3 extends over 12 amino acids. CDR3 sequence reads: CASSRTGLEIFF. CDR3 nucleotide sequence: TGTGCCAGCAGTCGGACAGGGTTGGAGATTTTCTTC.

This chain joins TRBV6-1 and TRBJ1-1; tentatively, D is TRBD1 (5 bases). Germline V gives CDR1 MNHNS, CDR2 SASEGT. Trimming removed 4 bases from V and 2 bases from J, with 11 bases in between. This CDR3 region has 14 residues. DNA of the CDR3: TGTGCCAGCAGTGCGGGACGCGGAAACACTGAAGCTTTCTTT. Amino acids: CASSAGRGNTEAFF.